The rows below give T cell receptor beta chains drawn from one sample of a study of identical twins. TCRdb reprocessed the 5' RACE reads with MiXCR, giving one entry per CDR3 protein. The sample has approximately 220,000 distinct CDR3 sequences, roughly 9.4% seen once. Sequences were obtained from memory (CD45RO+) T cells sorted from blood. Source of these receptors: a woman aged 18-35 years in good health. The CDR3 runs from the conserved cysteine through the conserved F or W. D genes are given only for firm matches. Only part of the rows carry a size: once, few, many, or a class if the clone is expanded.

d_gene: .
j_gene: TRBJ2-3
abundance: .
v_gene: TRBV4-2
CDR3aa: CASSQEGLAVITDTQYF
CDR3nt: TGTGCCAGCAGCCAAGAAGGGTTAGCGGTTATCACAGATACGCAGTATTTT

d_gene: .
j_gene: TRBJ1-2
abundance: .
v_gene: TRBV15
CDR3aa: CATSSPRVVRRYTF
CDR3nt: TGTGCCACCAGCAGTCCGAGGGTGGTGAGGCGCTACACCTTC

d_gene: .
j_gene: TRBJ2-3
abundance: many
v_gene: TRBV27
CDR3aa: CASSLLGGTDTQYF
CDR3nt: TGTGCCAGCAGTTTATTGGGTGGCACAGATACGCAGTATTTT

d_gene: .
j_gene: TRBJ2-1
abundance: many
v_gene: TRBV7-8
CDR3aa: CASSPIQSSYNEQFF
CDR3nt: TGTGCCAGCAGTCCGATCCAGAGCTCCTACAATGAGCAGTTCTTC

d_gene: .
j_gene: TRBJ2-1
abundance: many
v_gene: TRBV4-3
CDR3aa: CASSQDDPDLPEFF
CDR3nt: TGCGCCAGCAGCCAAGATGACCCGGACCTCCCGGAGTTCTTC

d_gene: TRBD1
j_gene: TRBJ2-6
abundance: .
v_gene: TRBV12-3/TRBV12-4
CDR3aa: CASSPSTGGASGANVLTF
CDR3nt: TGTGCCAGCAGTCCGTCGACAGGGGGCGCCTCTGGGGCCAACGTCCTGACTTTC

d_gene: TRBD2
j_gene: TRBJ2-7
abundance: many
v_gene: TRBV19
CDR3aa: CATGTSGRAYEQYF
CDR3nt: TGTGCCACCGGGACTAGCGGGAGAGCCTACGAGCAGTACTTC

d_gene: .
j_gene: TRBJ2-2
abundance: few
v_gene: TRBV12-3/TRBV12-4
CDR3aa: CASSAGELFF
CDR3nt: TGTGCCAGCAGTGCCGGGGAGCTGTTTTTT

d_gene: .
j_gene: TRBJ1-3
abundance: many
v_gene: TRBV5-1
CDR3aa: CASSLGDGNTIYF
CDR3nt: TGCGCCAGCAGCTTAGGAGACGGAAACACCATATATTTT

d_gene: .
j_gene: TRBJ1-1
abundance: few
v_gene: TRBV7-9
CDR3aa: CASSWGGEAFF
CDR3nt: TGTGCCAGCAGCTGGGGGGGTGAAGCTTTCTTT

d_gene: .
j_gene: TRBJ2-3
abundance: .
v_gene: TRBV6-2/TRBV6-3
CDR3aa: CASSGTGLGVAQYF
CDR3nt: TGTGCCAGCAGTGGAACGGGACTCGGGGTGGCGCAGTATTTT

d_gene: .
j_gene: TRBJ2-2
abundance: few
v_gene: TRBV5-1
CDR3aa: CASSSRAADTGELFF
CDR3nt: TGCGCCAGCAGCTCCCGGGCCGCCGACACCGGGGAGCTGTTTTTT

d_gene: .
j_gene: TRBJ2-7
abundance: many
v_gene: TRBV7-9
CDR3aa: CASSLRDPGDEQYF
CDR3nt: TGTGCCAGCAGCTTGAGGGACCCCGGCGACGAGCAGTACTTC

d_gene: .
j_gene: TRBJ1-2
abundance: many
v_gene: TRBV12-3/TRBV12-4
CDR3aa: CASTSNQGRDGKNGYTF
CDR3nt: TGTGCCAGCACCTCTAACCAAGGGAGGGACGGGAAAAATGGCTACACCTTC

d_gene: TRBD1
j_gene: TRBJ2-4
abundance: few
v_gene: TRBV5-1
CDR3aa: CASSDVQGGNIQYF
CDR3nt: TGCGCCAGCAGCGACGTACAGGGGGGAAACATTCAGTACTTC

d_gene: .
j_gene: TRBJ1-2
abundance: many
v_gene: TRBV7-2
CDR3aa: CASSWSREGGYTF
CDR3nt: TGTGCCAGCAGCTGGTCCCGGGAGGGCGGCTACACCTTC

d_gene: TRBD2
j_gene: TRBJ2-1
abundance: many
v_gene: TRBV3-1
CDR3aa: CASSGLAGNEQFF
CDR3nt: TGTGCCAGCAGCGGGTTAGCGGGGAATGAGCAGTTCTTC

d_gene: TRBD2
j_gene: TRBJ2-3
abundance: .
v_gene: TRBV20-1
CDR3aa: CSAKRGGSTDTQYF
CDR3nt: TGCAGTGCCAAACGGGGGGGCAGCACAGATACGCAGTATTTT

d_gene: .
j_gene: TRBJ2-1
abundance: many
v_gene: TRBV12-3/TRBV12-4
CDR3aa: CASSSRWAGFQGEQFF
CDR3nt: TGTGCCAGCAGTTCCAGGTGGGCTGGTTTTCAGGGTGAGCAGTTCTTC

d_gene: TRBD2
j_gene: TRBJ2-3
abundance: few
v_gene: TRBV5-1
CDR3aa: CASSLVPSGRSADTQYF
CDR3nt: TGCGCCAGCAGCTTGGTGCCTAGCGGGAGGAGTGCAGATACGCAGTATTTT

d_gene: .
j_gene: TRBJ2-1
abundance: few
v_gene: TRBV7-3
CDR3aa: CASSSGLLEQFF
CDR3nt: TGTGCCAGCAGCTCGGGACTGCTTGAGCAGTTCTTC

d_gene: .
j_gene: TRBJ2-2
abundance: .
v_gene: TRBV6-2/TRBV6-3
CDR3aa: CATSWVGFATGELFF
CDR3nt: TGTGCCACCTCGTGGGTTGGGTTCGCCACCGGGGAGCTGTTTTTT

d_gene: .
j_gene: TRBJ2-1
abundance: many
v_gene: TRBV4-3
CDR3aa: CASSQEVHSYNEQFF
CDR3nt: TGCGCCAGCAGCCAAGAGGTCCACTCCTACAATGAGCAGTTCTTC

d_gene: TRBD1
j_gene: TRBJ2-5
abundance: .
v_gene: TRBV12-3/TRBV12-4
CDR3aa: CASSLQGRETQYF
CDR3nt: TGTGCCAGCAGTCTACAGGGGCGGGAGACCCAGTACTTC

d_gene: TRBD2
j_gene: TRBJ2-1
abundance: few
v_gene: TRBV7-8
CDR3aa: CASSVRDYHNEQFF
CDR3nt: TGTGCCAGCAGCGTCCGGGACTACCACAATGAGCAGTTCTTC

d_gene: TRBD2
j_gene: TRBJ2-1
abundance: .
v_gene: TRBV15
CDR3aa: CATSNQPSGSGNEQFF
CDR3nt: TGTGCCACCAGCAACCAGCCTAGCGGGAGTGGCAATGAGCAGTTCTTC

d_gene: .
j_gene: TRBJ1-2
abundance: .
v_gene: TRBV7-2
CDR3aa: CASSPRVSYGYTF
CDR3nt: TGTGCCAGCAGCCCTCGGGTCTCCTATGGCTACACCTTC

d_gene: TRBD1
j_gene: TRBJ2-7
abundance: few
v_gene: TRBV5-1
CDR3aa: CASSRHDRATYEQYF
CDR3nt: TGCGCCAGCAGCAGGCATGACAGGGCCACCTACGAGCAGTACTTC

d_gene: .
j_gene: TRBJ1-3
abundance: few
v_gene: TRBV6-1
CDR3aa: CASGATYSGNTIYF
CDR3nt: TGTGCCAGCGGCGCCACCTACTCTGGAAACACCATATATTTT

d_gene: .
j_gene: TRBJ2-7
abundance: .
v_gene: TRBV6-1
CDR3aa: CASSLLRTAPEQYF
CDR3nt: TGTGCCAGCAGCCTTCTCCGGACGGCGCCTGAGCAGTACTTC

d_gene: .
j_gene: TRBJ2-3
abundance: many
v_gene: TRBV2
CDR3aa: CASSEGDTQYF
CDR3nt: TGTGCCAGCAGTGAAGGAGATACGCAGTATTTT

d_gene: .
j_gene: TRBJ2-7
abundance: many
v_gene: TRBV5-1
CDR3aa: CASGRDGSYEQYF
CDR3nt: TGCGCCAGCGGCCGGGACGGATCCTACGAGCAGTACTTC

d_gene: .
j_gene: TRBJ2-7
abundance: few
v_gene: TRBV11-2
CDR3aa: CASSSSSGYPGEQYF
CDR3nt: TGTGCCAGCAGCTCATCCTCGGGGTACCCGGGAGAGCAGTACTTC

d_gene: .
j_gene: TRBJ2-7
abundance: many
v_gene: TRBV5-1
CDR3aa: CASSLRGYEQYF
CDR3nt: TGCGCCAGCAGCTTGCGCGGGTACGAGCAGTACTTC

d_gene: .
j_gene: TRBJ2-1
abundance: few
v_gene: TRBV13
CDR3aa: CASSTLRSDNEQFF
CDR3nt: TGTGCCAGCAGCACCTTACGCTCGGACAATGAGCAGTTCTTC

d_gene: TRBD2
j_gene: TRBJ2-5
abundance: .
v_gene: TRBV6-2/TRBV6-3
CDR3aa: CASSPGLAVLRRETQYF
CDR3nt: TGTGCCAGCTCACCCGGACTAGCGGTCTTACGGCGGGAGACCCAGTACTTC

d_gene: .
j_gene: TRBJ2-1
abundance: few
v_gene: TRBV18
CDR3aa: CASSPSISHEQFF
CDR3nt: TGTGCCAGCTCACCATCCATTTCGCATGAGCAGTTCTTC

d_gene: TRBD1
j_gene: TRBJ1-5
abundance: .
v_gene: TRBV28
CDR3aa: CASSKDRGNQPQHF
CDR3nt: TGTGCCAGCAGTAAAGACAGGGGCAATCAGCCCCAGCATTTT

d_gene: .
j_gene: TRBJ2-1
abundance: .
v_gene: TRBV4-1
CDR3aa: CASSLYYRVEVGEQFF
CDR3nt: TGCGCCAGCAGCCTTTACTACAGGGTGGAGGTGGGTGAGCAGTTCTTC

d_gene: TRBD1
j_gene: TRBJ2-1
abundance: .
v_gene: TRBV5-1
CDR3aa: CASSLNQGENEQFF
CDR3nt: TGCGCCAGCAGCTTGAACCAGGGGGAGAATGAGCAGTTCTTC

d_gene: TRBD1
j_gene: TRBJ1-1
abundance: .
v_gene: TRBV16
CDR3aa: CASSPSPGTGYTEAFF
CDR3nt: TGTGCCAGCAGCCCTAGTCCCGGGACAGGGTACACTGAAGCTTTCTTT

d_gene: TRBD1
j_gene: TRBJ2-1
abundance: many
v_gene: TRBV6-5
CDR3aa: CASSYPGTDEQFF
CDR3nt: TGTGCCAGCAGTTACCCGGGGACAGATGAGCAGTTCTTC

d_gene: .
j_gene: TRBJ1-6
abundance: many
v_gene: TRBV11-2
CDR3aa: CASKAYGGTLNSPLHF
CDR3nt: TGTGCCAGCAAAGCGTACGGGGGTACCTTGAATTCACCCCTCCACTTT

d_gene: .
j_gene: TRBJ2-1
abundance: .
v_gene: TRBV20-1
CDR3aa: CSPRVEGVGRSEQFF
CDR3nt: TGCAGTCCTAGAGTGGAGGGGGTAGGACGAAGCGAGCAGTTCTTC

d_gene: .
j_gene: TRBJ2-2
abundance: many
v_gene: TRBV20-1
CDR3aa: CSAGAWGELFF
CDR3nt: TGCAGTGCTGGGGCTTGGGGGGAGCTGTTTTTT

d_gene: .
j_gene: TRBJ1-1
abundance: few
v_gene: TRBV5-1
CDR3aa: CASSLNWDKVTEAFF
CDR3nt: TGCGCGAGCAGCTTGAACTGGGACAAAGTCACTGAAGCTTTCTTT

d_gene: .
j_gene: TRBJ2-7
abundance: .
v_gene: TRBV6-1
CDR3aa: CASSPQPYHEQYF
CDR3nt: TGTGCCAGCAGTCCCCAACCCTACCACGAGCAGTACTTC

d_gene: .
j_gene: TRBJ1-5
abundance: many
v_gene: TRBV21-1
CDR3aa: CASSSRAGGLNQPQHF
CDR3nt: TGTGCCAGCAGCTCTAGGGCGGGGGGTCTGAATCAGCCCCAGCATTTT

d_gene: .
j_gene: TRBJ2-5
abundance: many
v_gene: TRBV5-1
CDR3aa: CASSWRGTRQETQYF
CDR3nt: TGCGCCAGCAGCTGGAGAGGGACGAGGCAAGAGACCCAGTACTTC

d_gene: .
j_gene: TRBJ1-6
abundance: many
v_gene: TRBV6-1
CDR3aa: CASTPSGGVNSPLHF
CDR3nt: TGTGCCAGCACCCCCTCGGGTGGGGTTAATTCACCCCTCCACTTT

d_gene: .
j_gene: TRBJ2-7
abundance: many
v_gene: TRBV4-3
CDR3aa: CASSQGLAAGETYEQYF
CDR3nt: TGCGCCAGCAGCCAAGGGTTGGCGGCAGGAGAGACTTACGAGCAGTACTTC

d_gene: TRBD1
j_gene: TRBJ2-2
abundance: few
v_gene: TRBV12-3/TRBV12-4
CDR3aa: CASSPYRGANTGELFF
CDR3nt: TGTGCCAGCAGCCCCTACAGGGGGGCAAACACCGGGGAGCTGTTTTTT

d_gene: .
j_gene: TRBJ1-2
abundance: .
v_gene: TRBV29-1
CDR3aa: CSVEKQGGFYGYTF
CDR3nt: TGCAGCGTTGAAAAACAGGGAGGTTTCTATGGCTACACCTTC

d_gene: .
j_gene: TRBJ1-1
abundance: .
v_gene: TRBV6-1
CDR3aa: CASSEMTLGRTEAFF
CDR3nt: TGTGCCAGCAGTGAAATGACTTTAGGTCGGACTGAAGCTTTCTTT

d_gene: TRBD1
j_gene: TRBJ2-7
abundance: .
v_gene: TRBV2
CDR3aa: CASRMGQGPYEQYF
CDR3nt: TGTGCCAGCAGGATGGGACAGGGACCTTACGAGCAGTACTTC

d_gene: TRBD1
j_gene: TRBJ2-6
abundance: many
v_gene: TRBV6-2/TRBV6-3
CDR3aa: CASSRGQGSSGANVLTF
CDR3nt: TGTGCCAGCAGTAGGGGACAGGGGTCCTCTGGGGCCAACGTCCTGACTTTC

d_gene: .
j_gene: TRBJ1-5
abundance: few
v_gene: TRBV27
CDR3aa: CASWTNHQPQHF
CDR3nt: TGTGCCAGCTGGACAAACCACCAGCCCCAGCATTTT